This T cell receptor beta chain was found in a study of T cell responses to AZD1222 COVID-19 vaccine. The germline V gene encodes CDR1 SGHTA and CDR2 FQGNSA. V was shortened by 2 bases and J by 1 base, with 15 bases between the two germline ends. The CDR3 is 18 amino acids. Using immunoSEQ multiplex PCR, the repertoire was profiled, and TCRdb retains in-frame clones only, with some absent. Seen here are over 110,000 clones, roughly 91% observed once, and the top ten hold around 4.7%. General study findings and limits: Sampling that yielded the repertoires occurred only after the peak T cell response. Dominant CD4 TCR responses targeted spike regions 160-218 and 743-854.

This clone occurred once. What it recognizes is unknown. The chain recombines TRBV7-2 with TRBJ1-6, with D unclear. The material was peripheral blood, obtained on day 0 of AZD1222 vaccination. The clonotype originates from an adult in good health. The CDR3 nucleotides read TGTGCCAGCAGCTTAAGTTGGGAGGGCTCTTCCTATAATTCACCCCTCCACTTT. Translation gives CASSLSWEGSSYNSPLHF.